One T cell receptor beta chain is described in this entry. Germline lookup yields CDR1 SGHRS and CDR2 YFSETQ. Unmatched junction bases numbered 5, after V lost 4 bases and J lost 2 bases. CDR3 size: 17 residues. The entry originates in a study of blood T cell repertoires in COVID-19. Overall study context: Specimens from acute and convalescent COVID-19 originated in the United States, Italy and Spain.

Source study methods: Amplified reference gene primers provided the basis for estimating nucleated cell counts. Measured with immunoSEQ multiplex PCR; TCRdb has only the in-frame clones, and not every one. D and trimming were read from the DNA, whereas the V and J calls and clone size are those reported in that table. The repertoire holds some 150,000 clones, with about nine tenths as singletons. Clinical history as reported by participants underpinned cohort assignment. The clonotype was recovered from a woman under 30 who had recovered from COVID-19. The V call is TRBV5-1, the J call TRBJ2-2, with 13 bases identical to TRBD2. Material for sequencing was PBMCs or T cells enriched from blood (not recorded which). The CDR3 is CASSRGLAGSNTGELFF. CDR3 coding DNA: TGCGCCAGCAGCCGGGGACTAGCGGGAAGTAACACCGGGGAGCTGTTTTTT.